The 2 T cell receptor beta chains given below trace back to one sample, sequenced in a study of CD8 T cells in ankylosing spondylitis. MiXCR was run by TCRdb on the 5' RACE reads, yielding one entry per CDR3 protein. The sample lists more than 250,000 distinct CDR3 sequences; 11% were seen once. Sequenced sample: blood, either unsorted or a sorted T cell fraction (not recorded which). The receptors here all came from a female donor with ankylosing spondylitis or in good health (not recorded which).

The sample holds many counts of this clonotype. V is TRBV7-8 and J is TRBJ1-3; no reliable D call. V was pared by 2 bases and J by 1 base, with 12 bases between. The CDR3 totals 16 residues. CDR1 is SGHVS, CDR2 FQNEAQ, per germline. The CDR3 loop is CASSLLTSISGNTIYF. The CDR3 bases are TGTGCCAGCAGCTTACTCACTAGCATTTCTGGAAACACCATATATTTT.

This clonotype was detected only a few times. The V gene is TRBV3-1, the J gene TRBJ2-7, with TRBD2 as a possible D gene (5 bases). Germline V gene lookup returns CDR1 LGHDT and CDR2 YNNKEL (reference sequence). This CDR3 has 13 residues. Trimming removed 1 base from V and 3 bases from J, with 7 bases in between. The CDR3 spells CASSQALVYEQYF. The CDR3 region has the DNA TGTGCCAGCAGCCAAGCACTAGTCTACGAGCAGTACTTC.